This TCR beta chain was sequenced during a study of early T cells in non-severe SARS-CoV-2 infection. This CDR3 is built from 12 residues. CDR1 and CDR2 (germline): MNHEY, SVGAGI. V was clipped by 6 bases and J by 2 bases, with 6 bases between them. TCRdb independently ran MiXCR on the 5' RACE reads; one entry per CDR3 protein. The table shows some 73,000 distinct CDR3 sequences, with roughly 12% occurring only once. Sequences were obtained from whole blood. The clonotype comes from an adult who was a healthcare worker with PCR-confirmed SARS-CoV-2 infection or an uninfected control (not recorded which). The rearrangement links TRBV6-5 to TRBJ2-3; the D is unclear. CDR3 sequence reads: CASRSPTDTQYF. DNA for the CDR3: TGTGCCAGCAGATCCCCCACAGATACGCAGTATTTT.